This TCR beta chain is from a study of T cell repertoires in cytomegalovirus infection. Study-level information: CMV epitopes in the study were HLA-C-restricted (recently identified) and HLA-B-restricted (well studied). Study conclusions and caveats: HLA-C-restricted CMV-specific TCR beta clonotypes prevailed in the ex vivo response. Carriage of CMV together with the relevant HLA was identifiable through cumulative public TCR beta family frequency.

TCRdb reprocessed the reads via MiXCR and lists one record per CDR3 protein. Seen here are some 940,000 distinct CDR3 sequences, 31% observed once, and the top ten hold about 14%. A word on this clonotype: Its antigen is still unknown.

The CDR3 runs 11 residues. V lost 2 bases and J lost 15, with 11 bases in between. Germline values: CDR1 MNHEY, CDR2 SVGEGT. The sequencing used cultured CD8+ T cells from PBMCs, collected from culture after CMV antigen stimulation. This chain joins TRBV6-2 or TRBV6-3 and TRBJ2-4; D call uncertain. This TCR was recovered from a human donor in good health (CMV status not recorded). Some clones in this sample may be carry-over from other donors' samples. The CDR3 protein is CASSYGSHRYF. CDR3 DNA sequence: TGTGCCAGCAGTTACGGGTCCCATCGGTACTTC.